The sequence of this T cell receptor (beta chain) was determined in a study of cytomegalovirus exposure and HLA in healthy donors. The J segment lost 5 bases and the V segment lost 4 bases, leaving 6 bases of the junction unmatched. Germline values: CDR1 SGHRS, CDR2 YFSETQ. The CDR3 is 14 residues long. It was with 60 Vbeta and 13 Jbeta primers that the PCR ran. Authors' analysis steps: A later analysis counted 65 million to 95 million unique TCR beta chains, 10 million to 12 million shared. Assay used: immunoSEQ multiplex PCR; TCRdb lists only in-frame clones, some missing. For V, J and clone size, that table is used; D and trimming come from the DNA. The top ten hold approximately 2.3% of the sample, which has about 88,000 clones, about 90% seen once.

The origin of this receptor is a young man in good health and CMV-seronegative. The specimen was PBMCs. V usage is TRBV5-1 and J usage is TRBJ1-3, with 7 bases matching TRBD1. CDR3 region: CASSLTGIRNTIYF. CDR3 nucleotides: TGCGCCAGCAGCCTGACAGGGATAAGAAACACCATATATTTT.